The 3 T cell receptor beta chains given below trace back to one sample, sequenced in a study of cytomegalovirus exposure and HLA in healthy donors (dated by TCRdb to 2017 to 2019). To prepare the library, the immunoSEQ multiplex PCR assay was applied. The multiplex PCR relied on a mix of 60 forward primers for TCR Vbeta segments and 13 reverse primers for TCR Jbeta segments. The table comes from immuneACCESS by way of TCRdb, which keeps in-frame sequences with V and J called. Part of the clones is missing from these tables; in studies checked, under half for an unresolved V gene and the rest for unknown reasons. This sample lists 100,000 to 150,000 clones; 80% were detected once. 1% of the sample is taken by the ten largest. The source material was PBMCs. The receptors derive from a middle-aged man in good health and CMV-seronegative.

This clone has a handful of counts. This sequence joins TRBV5-8 and TRBJ2-7; 7 nucleotides agree with TRBD1. Trimming removed 4 bases from V and 0 bases from J; junction bases left unmatched: 4. CDR1 is SGHTS and CDR2 is YDEGEE in the germline V gene. The length of the CDR3 is 14 residues. The CDR3 DNA follows: TGTGCCAGCAGCCCGACAGGGCCCTCCTACGAGCAGTACTTC. Translation gives CASSPTGPSYEQYF.

This chain joins TRBV2 and TRBJ1-2; maybe TRBD1 (6 bases). CDR1 and CDR2 (germline): SNHLY, FYNNEI. This CDR3 contains 16 residues. V was pared by 8 bases and J by 5 bases, with 24 bases between. CDR3 amino acids: CASSSAPQTGRYGYTF. The CDR3 DNA sequence: TGTGCCAGCTCGAGTGCCCCCCAGACAGGCCGTTATGGCTACACCTTC.

The chain has TRBV10-3 and TRBJ1-1; possible D gene TRBD1, 5 bases. Between the trimmed V and J ends, which lost 0 bases and 0 bases, there was a span of 11 bases. The CDR3 is 16 residues long. Germline CDR1 reads ENHRY; CDR2 reads SYGVKD. CDR3 in amino acids: CAISESKPGMNTEAFF. Here the CDR3 DNA reads TGTGCCATCAGTGAGTCGAAACCAGGGATGAACACTGAAGCTTTCTTT.